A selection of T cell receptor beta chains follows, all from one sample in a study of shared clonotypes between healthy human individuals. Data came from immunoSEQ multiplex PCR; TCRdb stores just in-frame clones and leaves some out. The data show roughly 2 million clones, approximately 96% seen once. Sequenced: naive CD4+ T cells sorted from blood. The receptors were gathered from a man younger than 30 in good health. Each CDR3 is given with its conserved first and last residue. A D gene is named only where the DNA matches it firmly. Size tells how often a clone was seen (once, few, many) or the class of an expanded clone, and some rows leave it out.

CDR3 protein: CAISEGTVGYEQYF; CDR3 DNA: TGTGCCATCAGTGAAGGGACAGTCGGCTACGAGCAGTACTTC; J gene: TRBJ2-7; clone size: once; V gene: TRBV10-3; D gene: TRBD1
CDR3 protein: CARSRSPPRGLSYEQYF; CDR3 DNA: TGTGCCAGAAGCAGATCCCCCCCCCGCGGCCTCTCCTACGAGCAGTACTTC; J gene: TRBJ2-7; clone size: .; V gene: TRBV7-5; D gene: .
CDR3 protein: CASSRDQLNTEAFF; CDR3 DNA: TGTGCCAGCTCGCGGGACCAATTAAACACTGAAGCTTTCTTT; J gene: TRBJ1-1; clone size: .; V gene: TRBV18; D gene: .
CDR3 protein: CASSLVRETAANEQFF; CDR3 DNA: TGCGCCAGCAGCTTGGTGAGGGAGACGGCCGCCAATGAGCAGTTCTTC; J gene: TRBJ2-1; clone size: once; V gene: TRBV5-1; D gene: .
CDR3 protein: CASSSLAAPNNEQFF; CDR3 DNA: TGCGCCAGCAGCTCCTTGGCGGCCCCTAATAATGAGCAGTTCTTC; J gene: TRBJ2-1; clone size: .; V gene: TRBV5-1; D gene: .
CDR3 protein: CASSPASGANVLTF; CDR3 DNA: TGTGCCAGCAGCCCGGCTTCTGGGGCCAACGTCCTGACTTTC; J gene: TRBJ2-6; clone size: .; V gene: TRBV2; D gene: .
CDR3 protein: CASSYGVAGTRETQYF; CDR3 DNA: TGTGCCAGCAGTTACGGGGTAGCGGGAACCAGAGAGACCCAGTACTTC; J gene: TRBJ2-5; clone size: .; V gene: TRBV6-5; D gene: TRBD2
CDR3 protein: CAWSPLGQGSDTQYF; CDR3 DNA: TGTGCCTGGAGTCCCTTGGGGCAGGGATCAGATACGCAGTATTTT; J gene: TRBJ2-3; clone size: .; V gene: TRBV30; D gene: .
CDR3 protein: CASSFGLFYGYTF; CDR3 DNA: TGTGCCAGCAGTTTCGGCCTTTTCTATGGCTACACCTTC; J gene: TRBJ1-2; clone size: .; V gene: TRBV28; D gene: .
CDR3 protein: CASSPGTGGQPQHF; CDR3 DNA: TGTGCCAGCTCACCCGGGACAGGGGGGCAGCCCCAGCATTTT; J gene: TRBJ1-5; clone size: .; V gene: TRBV18; D gene: TRBD1
CDR3 protein: CASSPSILAGGMDTQYF; CDR3 DNA: TGTGCCAGCTCACCCTCTATACTAGCGGGAGGTATGGATACGCAGTATTTT; J gene: TRBJ2-3; clone size: .; V gene: TRBV18; D gene: TRBD2
CDR3 protein: CASSLKVRGTEAFF; CDR3 DNA: TGTGCCAGCAGCTTGAAGGTTCGGGGGACTGAAGCTTTCTTT; J gene: TRBJ1-1; clone size: .; V gene: TRBV7-8; D gene: .
CDR3 protein: CASSLPSATNEKLFF; CDR3 DNA: TGTGCCAGCAGCTTACCCTCCGCAACTAATGAAAAACTGTTTTTT; J gene: TRBJ1-4; clone size: .; V gene: TRBV7-9; D gene: .
CDR3 protein: CASSQDYRTPAFF; CDR3 DNA: TGCGCCAGCAGCCAAGATTACCGGACGCCAGCTTTCTTT; J gene: TRBJ1-1; clone size: .; V gene: TRBV4-3; D gene: .
CDR3 protein: CASSRSGEETQYF; CDR3 DNA: TGTGCCAGCAGCCGGAGTGGGGAGGAGACCCAGTACTTC; J gene: TRBJ2-5; clone size: .; V gene: TRBV7-9; D gene: .
CDR3 protein: CSVATTGNTIYF; CDR3 DNA: TGCAGCGTAGCGACGACTGGAAACACCATATATTTT; J gene: TRBJ1-3; clone size: .; V gene: TRBV29-1; D gene: .
CDR3 protein: CASSPRQGFGDQPQHF; CDR3 DNA: TGTGCCAGCAGCCCCAGACAGGGCTTCGGGGATCAGCCCCAGCATTTT; J gene: TRBJ1-5; clone size: once; V gene: TRBV7-2; D gene: TRBD1
CDR3 protein: CAWTPKLHGNSPLHF; CDR3 DNA: TGTGCCTGGACGCCGAAGCTTCATGGGAATTCACCCCTCCACTTT; J gene: TRBJ1-6; clone size: few; V gene: TRBV30; D gene: .
CDR3 protein: CASSLQGAGTEAFF; CDR3 DNA: TGTGCCAGCAGCTTACAGGGGGCCGGCACTGAAGCTTTCTTT; J gene: TRBJ1-1; clone size: .; V gene: TRBV7-9; D gene: TRBD1
CDR3 protein: CASSFIRTGANTEAFF; CDR3 DNA: TGCGCCAGCAGCTTTATTCGGACAGGGGCGAACACTGAAGCTTTCTTT; J gene: TRBJ1-1; clone size: .; V gene: TRBV5-1; D gene: TRBD1
CDR3 protein: CASGGRTGRTDTQYF; CDR3 DNA: TGTGCTAGTGGCGGCCGGACAGGGAGAACAGATACGCAGTATTTT; J gene: TRBJ2-3; clone size: .; V gene: TRBV12-5; D gene: TRBD1
CDR3 protein: CASSWGDNQPQHF; CDR3 DNA: TGTGCCAGCAGCTGGGGAGACAATCAGCCCCAGCATTTT; J gene: TRBJ1-5; clone size: .; V gene: TRBV7-2; D gene: .
CDR3 protein: CASSLGRVNTDTQYF; CDR3 DNA: TGCGCCAGCAGCTTGGGTCGTGTTAACACAGATACGCAGTATTTT; J gene: TRBJ2-3; clone size: .; V gene: TRBV5-1; D gene: .
CDR3 protein: CASWDRFHEQYF; CDR3 DNA: TGCGCCAGCTGGGACAGGTTCCACGAGCAGTACTTC; J gene: TRBJ2-7; clone size: .; V gene: TRBV5-1; D gene: TRBD1
CDR3 protein: CASSESGERANEQYF; CDR3 DNA: TGTGCCAGCAGTGAATCGGGGGAGCGAGCTAACGAGCAGTACTTC; J gene: TRBJ2-7; clone size: once; V gene: TRBV25-1; D gene: .
CDR3 protein: CASRDPGGETQYF; CDR3 DNA: TGCGCCAGCAGGGACCCGGGGGGTGAGACCCAGTACTTC; J gene: TRBJ2-5; clone size: .; V gene: TRBV10-2; D gene: TRBD2